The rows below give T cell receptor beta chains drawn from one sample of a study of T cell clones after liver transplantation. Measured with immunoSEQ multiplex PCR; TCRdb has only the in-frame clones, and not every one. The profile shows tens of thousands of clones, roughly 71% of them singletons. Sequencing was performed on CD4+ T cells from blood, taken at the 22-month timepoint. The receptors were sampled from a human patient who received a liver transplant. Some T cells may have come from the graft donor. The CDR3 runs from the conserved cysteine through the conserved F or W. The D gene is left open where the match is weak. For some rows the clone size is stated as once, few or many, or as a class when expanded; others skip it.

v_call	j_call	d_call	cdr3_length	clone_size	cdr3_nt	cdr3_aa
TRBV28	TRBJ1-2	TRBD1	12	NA	TGTGCCAGCAAGGGGGCCCTCTCTGGCTACACCTTC	CASKGALSGYTF
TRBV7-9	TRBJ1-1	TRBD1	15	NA	TGTGCCAGCAGCTCGAGGACAGGTTTTTACACTGAAGCTTTCTTT	CASSSRTGFYTEAFF
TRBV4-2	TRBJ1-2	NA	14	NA	TGTGCCAGCAGCCAAGATAGAGGAGGGTATGGCTACACCTTC	CASSQDRGGYGYTF
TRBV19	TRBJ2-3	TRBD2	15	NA	TGTGCCAGTAGTATAGGCGCAGGGAGGGCAGATACGCAGTATTTT	CASSIGAGRADTQYF
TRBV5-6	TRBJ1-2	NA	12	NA	TGTGCCAGCAGCCCCGGGCGGGGTGGCTACACCTTC	CASSPGRGGYTF
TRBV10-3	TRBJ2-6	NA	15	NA	TGTGCCATCAGTGATCCGAGGGCTGGGGCCAACGTCCTGACTTTC	CAISDPRAGANVLTF
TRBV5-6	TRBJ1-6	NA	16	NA	TGTGCCAGCAGCTTGGCCGGGGGACTAGAGAATTCACCCCTCCACTTT	CASSLAGGLENSPLHF
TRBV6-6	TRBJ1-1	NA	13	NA	TGTGCCAGCAGTTACTCGGACGGTGGTGAAGCTTTCTTT	CASSYSDGGEAFF
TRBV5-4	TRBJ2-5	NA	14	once	TGTGCCAGCAGCTTGGGGGGATACCAAGAGACCCAGTACTTC	CASSLGGYQETQYF
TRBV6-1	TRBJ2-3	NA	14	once	TGTGCCAGCAGTTTTGGAGCTAACACAGATACGCAGTATTTT	CASSFGANTDTQYF
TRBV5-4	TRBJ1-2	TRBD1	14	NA	TGTGCCAGCAGCCAAGCGAGGACAGGATATGGCTACACCTTC	CASSQARTGYGYTF
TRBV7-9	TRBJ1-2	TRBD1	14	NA	TGTGCCAGCAGCAGGGACAGAAGGAACCATGGCTACACCTTC	CASSRDRRNHGYTF
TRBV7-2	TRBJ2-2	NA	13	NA	TGTGCCAGCAGCTTAGTCGGGGCCGGGGAGCTGTTTTTT	CASSLVGAGELFF
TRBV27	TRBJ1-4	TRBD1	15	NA	TGTGCCAGCAGTTTATCGCCTCAGGGGGCAGAAAAACTGTTTTTT	CASSLSPQGAEKLFF
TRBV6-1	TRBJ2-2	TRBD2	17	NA	TGTGCCAGCAGTGAAGTTACTAGCGGGGGTCGTAACGGGGAGCTGTTTTTT	CASSEVTSGGRNGELFF
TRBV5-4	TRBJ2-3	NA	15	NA	TGTGCCAGCAGCTACAGGGTCTCTTTCACAGATACGCAGTATTTT	CASSYRVSFTDTQYF
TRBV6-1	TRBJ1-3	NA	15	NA	TGTGCCAGCAGTGTAGACAGATTCTCTGGAAACACCATATATTTT	CASSVDRFSGNTIYF
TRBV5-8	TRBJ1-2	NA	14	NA	TGTGCCAGCAGCTCCCTGACAGGATTAGGTGGCTACACCTTC	CASSSLTGLGGYTF
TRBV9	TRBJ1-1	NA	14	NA	TGTGCCAGCAGCCCCCAGGGGTCCTACAGTGAAGCTTTCTTT	CASSPQGSYSEAFF
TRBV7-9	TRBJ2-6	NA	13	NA	TGTGCCACGAGGGGAGGTGGGGCCAACGTCCTGACTTTC	CATRGGGANVLTF
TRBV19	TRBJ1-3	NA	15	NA	TGTGCCAGTAGTCCCCGCGCTCCAGATCGGAACACCATATATTTT	CASSPRAPDRNTIYF
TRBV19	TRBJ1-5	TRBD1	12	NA	TGTGCCAGTAGTCCTCTACCGGGACAGAAGCATTTT	CASSPLPGQKHF
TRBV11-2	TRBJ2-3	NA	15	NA	TGTGCCAGCAGCTCCCAATGGAAGAAGAGAAATACGCAGTATTTT	CASSSQWKKRNTQYF
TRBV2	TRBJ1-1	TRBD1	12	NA	TGTGCCAGCAGCGCGGACAGGACTGAAGCTTTCTTT	CASSADRTEAFF
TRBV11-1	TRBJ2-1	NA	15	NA	TGTGCCAGCAGCTTAGGGAAGGGGGGCCGTATTGAGCAGTTCTTC	CASSLGKGGRIEQFF
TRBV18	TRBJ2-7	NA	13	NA	TGTGCCAGCGCCCCTGGGACCGCGGCCGAGCAGTACTTC	CASAPGTAAEQYF
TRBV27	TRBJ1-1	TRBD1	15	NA	TGTGCCAGCAGTCCCAAGGACAGGGGGCGAACTGAAGCTTTCTTT	CASSPKDRGRTEAFF
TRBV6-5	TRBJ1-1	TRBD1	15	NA	TGTGCCAGCAGTCCCCTCGGACAGGGCGACACTGAAGCTTTCTTT	CASSPLGQGDTEAFF
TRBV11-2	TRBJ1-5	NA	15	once	TGTGCCAGCAGCTTAGAGGGGACAAGGGAACAGCCCCAGCATTTT	CASSLEGTREQPQHF
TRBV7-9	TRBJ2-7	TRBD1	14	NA	TGTGCCAGCAGTCCCACAGGGGGCAGATACGAGCAGTACTTC	CASSPTGGRYEQYF
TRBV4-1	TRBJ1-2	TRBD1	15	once	TGCGCCAGCAGCCGAAGGGACAGGGGAGGCTATGGCTACACCTTC	CASSRRDRGGYGYTF
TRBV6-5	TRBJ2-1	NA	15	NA	TGTGCCAGCAGTAAATCCCAGGGTACCTACAATGAGCAGTTCTTC	CASSKSQGTYNEQFF
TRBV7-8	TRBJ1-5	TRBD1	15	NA	TGTGCCAGCAGCTTACTGCAGGGGGCGGATCAGCCCCAGCATTTT	CASSLLQGADQPQHF
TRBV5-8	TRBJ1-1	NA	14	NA	TGTGCCAGCAGCTTCGCCGACAGGAACACTGAAGCTTTCTTT	CASSFADRNTEAFF
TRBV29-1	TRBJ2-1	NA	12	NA	TGCAGCGTTGAAGATTCGCGCGATGAGCAGTTCTTC	CSVEDSRDEQFF
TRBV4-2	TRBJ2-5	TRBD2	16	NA	TGTGCCAGCAGCCGGATGCTAGCGGGGGGGTTGGAGACCCAGTACTTC	CASSRMLAGGLETQYF
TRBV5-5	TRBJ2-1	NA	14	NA	TGTGCCAGCAGCCTAGAGACAGTATACAATGAGCAGTTCTTC	CASSLETVYNEQFF
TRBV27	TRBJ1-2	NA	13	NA	TGTGCCAGCAGTTGGGGCAGGGGCTATGGCTACACCTTC	CASSWGRGYGYTF
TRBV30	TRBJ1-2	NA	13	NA	TGTGCCTGGAGTGTTGATGCAAGCTATGGCTACACCTTC	CAWSVDASYGYTF
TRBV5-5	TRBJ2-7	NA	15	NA	TGTGCCAGCAGCTTGCCCTCGGGGACCGCCTTGGGGCAGTACTTC	CASSLPSGTALGQYF
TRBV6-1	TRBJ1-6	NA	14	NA	TGTGCCAGCAACAGGGAGGGGAACAATTCACCCCTCCACTTT	CASNREGNNSPLHF
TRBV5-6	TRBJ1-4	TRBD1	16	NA	TGTGCCAGCAGCTTGGCATGGACAGGGGGCTTTGAAAAACTGTTTTTT	CASSLAWTGGFEKLFF
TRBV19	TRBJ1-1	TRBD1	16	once	TGTGCCAGCGGTCCCGGGACAGGGTTTGGGGGCACTGAAGCTTTCTTT	CASGPGTGFGGTEAFF
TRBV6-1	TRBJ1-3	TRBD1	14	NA	TGTGCCAGCAGTGGACAGGGGCGCTCAAACACCATATATTTT	CASSGQGRSNTIYF
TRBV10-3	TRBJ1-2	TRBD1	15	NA	TGTGCCATCAGCTCCCAAACCGGGACAGGGGTAGGCTACACCTTC	CAISSQTGTGVGYTF
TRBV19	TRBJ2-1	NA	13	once	TGTGCCAGTAGTATATCAGGGGCGAACGAGCAGTTCTTC	CASSISGANEQFF